These 6 T cell receptor beta chains originate from one sample sequenced in a study of blood T cell repertoires in COVID-19. TCRdb's table, derived via immunoSEQ multiplex PCR, lists solely in-frame clones and lacks some. The table has some 200,000 clones, almost 80% seen once. Sequenced input: peripheral blood. All receptors come from a woman in her 70s with acute or convalescent COVID-19.

In this sample, this clone turned up many times. The chain recombines TRBV27 with TRBJ1-5, with TRBD1 identical over 10 bases. Germline V gives CDR1 MNHEY, CDR2 SMNVEV (reference sequence). The CDR3 covers 13 residues. J was trimmed by 6 bases and V by 10 bases; bases with no gene match: 6. The CDR3 loop is CATLGTGVQPQHF. CDR3 DNA sequence: TGTGCCACCCTAGGGACAGGGGTTCAGCCCCAGCATTTT.

The rearrangement uses TRBV5-1 and TRBJ2-1; D may be TRBD2 (6 bases). The germline V gene has CDR1 SGHRS and CDR2 YFSETQ. The CDR3 is 16 amino acids. Deletions cut 1 base from V and 6 bases from J, with 17 bases between. The CDR3 nucleotides read TGCGCCAGCAGCTTGATGGGGTCTGCGGGACCCAATGAGCAGTTCTTC. Its protein is CASSLMGSAGPNEQFF.

The chain joins TRBV18 to TRBJ2-5; D not resolved. The CDR3 covers 13 residues. The germline CDR1 and CDR2 sequences are KGHSH and LQKENI. Deletions cut 3 bases from V and 5 bases from J, with 10 bases between. CDR3 DNA: TGTGCCAGCTCACCGGAGCAGCTGGAGACCCAGTACTTC. It codes for CASSPEQLETQYF.

This chain uses TRBV7-3 with TRBJ2-3; TRBD2 might be the D (6 bases). The V and J ends lost 5 bases and 6 bases respectively, with 12 bases between them. The V gene's germline CDR1 is SGHTA and CDR2 FQGTGA. The CDR3 length is 13 residues. CDR3 loop: CASSNRLADTQYF. The CDR3 coding sequence is TGTGCCAGCAGCAACAGGCTAGCGGATACGCAGTATTTT. Combining the CDR3 with reference TRBV7-3 and TRBJ2-3 gives the whole variable domain GAGVSQTPSNKVTEKGKYVELRCDPISGHTALYWYRQSLGQGPEFLIYFQGTGAADDSGLPNDRFFAVRPEGSVSTLKIQRTERGDSAVYLCASSNRLADTQYFGPGTRLTVL.

This clone was detected a few times. This chain links TRBV21-1 with TRBJ2-3; the D call of TRBD2 is as the table states it, not checked on the DNA. TRBV21-1 has pseudogene status. This CDR3 is built from 16 residues. In DNA form, the CDR3 reads TGTGCCAGCAGCAAGGCTAGTTGTACTCCTACAGATACGCAGTATTTT. This encodes CASSKASCTPTDTQYF.

The CDR3 DNA is TGCGCCAGCAGCTTGGCGGGACAGGGGGCAGGTGGCTACACCTTC. This sequence encodes CASSLAGQGAGGYTF. The chain recombines TRBV5-1 with TRBJ1-2; 12 bases fit TRBD1. This CDR3 has 15 residues. Trimming at V came to 0 bases and at J to 7 bases, leaving 4 bases not matched to a gene. CDR1 and CDR2 (germline): SGHRS, YFSETQ.